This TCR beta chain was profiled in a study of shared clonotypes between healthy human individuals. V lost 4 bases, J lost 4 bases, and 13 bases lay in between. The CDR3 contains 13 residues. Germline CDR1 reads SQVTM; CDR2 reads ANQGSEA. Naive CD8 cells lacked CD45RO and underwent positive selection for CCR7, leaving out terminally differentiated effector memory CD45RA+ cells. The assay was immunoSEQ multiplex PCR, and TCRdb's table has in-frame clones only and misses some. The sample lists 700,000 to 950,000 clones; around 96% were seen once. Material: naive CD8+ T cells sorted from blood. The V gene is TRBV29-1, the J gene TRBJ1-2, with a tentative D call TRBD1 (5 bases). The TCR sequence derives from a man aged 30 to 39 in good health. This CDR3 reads CSVVQGGTYGYTF. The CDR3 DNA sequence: TGCAGCGTTGTCCAGGGAGGAACCTATGGCTACACCTTC.